This TCR beta chain was recorded in a study of T cells in localized non-small cell lung cancer. On this clone: The antigen is not known.

The length of the CDR3 is 14 residues. V was pared by 5 bases and J by 10 bases, with 18 bases between. Profiled with immunoSEQ multiplex PCR; TCRdb holds only in-frame clones, not every one. Of about 82,000 clones listed, about 78% are singletons. General study points: Uninvolved adjacent lung had more T cell clonality than any other tissue, topping tumor. A median of 57 of the top 100 tumor clones appeared in adjacent lung, which was paired and uninvolved. Heterogeneity remains possible, as sequencing covered one tumor region only. Elevated circulating T cell density in blood was associated with longer overall survival.

The receptor was isolated from a man between 40 and 75 years old with stage II squamous cell lung carcinoma. V gene TRBV6-7 combines with J gene TRBJ1-5, with D possibly matching TRBD1 (5 bases). TRBV6-7 is marked as an open reading frame, function uncertain. Specimen: PBMCs, collected before any cancer treatment. The CDR3 spells CASSGGGEEKPQHF. CDR3 nucleotides: TGTGCCAGCAGTGGTGGGGGAGAAGAGAAACCCCAGCATTTT.